The 3 T cell receptor beta chains below come from one sample, sequenced in a study of chemoradiotherapy in HPV16-positive cancers. Sequencing used immunoSEQ multiplex PCR; TCRdb keeps in-frame clones, though not all of them. This sample has 40,000 to 65,000 clones, with roughly nine tenths found just once. The sequencing used blood, collected from a patient who underwent chemoradiotherapy. These receptors all stem from a human donor with HPV-associated anogenital cancer.

V gene TRBV7-6 combines with J gene TRBJ1-4; 7 bases fit TRBD1. This CDR3 region has 17 residues. Germline loops: CDR1 SGHVS, CDR2 FNYEAQ. Trimming at V came to 5 bases and at J to 7 bases, leaving 16 bases not matched to a gene. CDR3 sequence reads: CASSRGGRQGWGEKLFF. The DNA of the CDR3 is TGTGCCAGCAGCAGAGGTGGGAGACAGGGTTGGGGTGAAAAACTGTTTTTT.

This clone was observed a single time. The rearrangement joins TRBV9 to TRBJ2-7, with 7 bases lining up with TRBD1. J was trimmed by 5 bases and V by 4 bases; bases with no gene match: 12. The CDR3 spans 15 residues. CDR1 and CDR2 from the germline V gene are SGDLS and YYNGEE. CDR3 nucleotides: TGTGCCAGCAGCCCCGTCCGGGACAGAGACCACGAGCAGTACTTC. Its translation: CASSPVRDRDHEQYF.

The genes are TRBV29-1 and TRBJ1-1; D is possibly TRBD1 (6 bases). V dropped 1 base and J dropped 0 bases, with 12 bases sitting between them. Germline CDR1 SQVTM, CDR2 ANQGSEA. The CDR3 spans 15 residues. The CDR3 DNA reads as TGCAGCGTTGAAGGGGGGGGCAGGTTGAACACTGAAGCTTTCTTT. Translating it yields CSVEGGGRLNTEAFF.